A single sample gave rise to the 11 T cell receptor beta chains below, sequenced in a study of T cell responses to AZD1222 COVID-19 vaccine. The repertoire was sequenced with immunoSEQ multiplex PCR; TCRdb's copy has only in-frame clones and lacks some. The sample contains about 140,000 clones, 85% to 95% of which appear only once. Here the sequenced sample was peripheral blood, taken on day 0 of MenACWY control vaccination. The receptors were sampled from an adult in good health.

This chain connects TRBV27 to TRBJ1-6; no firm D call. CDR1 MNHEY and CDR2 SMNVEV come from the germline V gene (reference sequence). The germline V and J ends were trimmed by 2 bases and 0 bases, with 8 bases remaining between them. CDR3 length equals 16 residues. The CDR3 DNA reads TGTGCCAGCAGTTTAAACCTTAGCTCCTATAATTCACCCCTCCACTTT. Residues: CASSLNLSSYNSPLHF.

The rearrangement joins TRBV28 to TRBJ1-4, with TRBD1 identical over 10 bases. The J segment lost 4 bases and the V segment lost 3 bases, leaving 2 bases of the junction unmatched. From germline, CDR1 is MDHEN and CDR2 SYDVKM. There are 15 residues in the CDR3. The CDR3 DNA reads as TGTGCCAGCAGTTTTGGGGACAGGGGTAATGAAAAACTGTTTTTT. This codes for CASSFGDRGNEKLFF.

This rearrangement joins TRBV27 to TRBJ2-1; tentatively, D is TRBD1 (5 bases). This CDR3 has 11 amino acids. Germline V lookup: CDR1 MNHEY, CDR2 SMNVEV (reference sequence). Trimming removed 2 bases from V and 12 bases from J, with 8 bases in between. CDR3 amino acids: CASSLGAAQFF. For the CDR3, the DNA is TGTGCCAGCAGTTTAGGGGCAGCGCAGTTCTTC.

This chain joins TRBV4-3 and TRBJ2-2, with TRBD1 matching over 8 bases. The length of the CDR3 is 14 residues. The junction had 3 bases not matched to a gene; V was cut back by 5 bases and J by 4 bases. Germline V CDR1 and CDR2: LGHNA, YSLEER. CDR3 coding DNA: TGCGCCAGCAGCACCACAGGGGGCACCGGGGAGCTGTTTTTT. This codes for CASSTTGGTGELFF.

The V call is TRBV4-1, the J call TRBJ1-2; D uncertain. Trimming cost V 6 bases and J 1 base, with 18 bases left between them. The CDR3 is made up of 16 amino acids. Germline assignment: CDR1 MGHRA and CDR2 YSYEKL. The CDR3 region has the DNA TGCGCCAGCAGGGACGGTGGGCGGAGAAGTAACTATGGCTACACCTTC. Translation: CASRDGGRRSNYGYTF.

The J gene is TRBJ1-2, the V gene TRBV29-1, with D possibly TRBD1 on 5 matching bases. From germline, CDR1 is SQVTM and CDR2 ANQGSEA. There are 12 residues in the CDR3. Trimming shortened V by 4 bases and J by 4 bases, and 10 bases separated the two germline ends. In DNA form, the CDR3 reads TGCAGCGTTGTTCGGGGGGGCTATGGCTACACCTTC. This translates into CSVVRGGYGYTF.

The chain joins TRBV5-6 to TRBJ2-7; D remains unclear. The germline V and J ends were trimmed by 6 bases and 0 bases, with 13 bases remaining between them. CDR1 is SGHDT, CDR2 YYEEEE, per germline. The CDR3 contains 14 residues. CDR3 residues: CASTTWGSSYEQYF. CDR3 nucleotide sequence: TGTGCCAGCACAACCTGGGGAAGCTCCTACGAGCAGTACTTC.

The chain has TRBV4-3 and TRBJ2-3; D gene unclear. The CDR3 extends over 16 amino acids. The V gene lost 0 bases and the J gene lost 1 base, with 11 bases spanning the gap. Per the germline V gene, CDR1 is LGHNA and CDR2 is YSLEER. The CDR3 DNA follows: TGCGCCAGCAGCCAAGATCTGGCTAGGGGCACAGATACGCAGTATTTT. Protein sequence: CASSQDLARGTDTQYF.

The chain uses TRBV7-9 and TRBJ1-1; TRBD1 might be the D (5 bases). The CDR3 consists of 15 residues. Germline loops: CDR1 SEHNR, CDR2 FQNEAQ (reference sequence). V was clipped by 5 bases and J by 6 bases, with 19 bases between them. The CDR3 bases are TGTGCCAGCAGCGGCGGGTGGTCGGGGGTCCCTGAAGCTTTCTTT. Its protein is CASSGGWSGVPEAFF.

The CDR3 nucleotides are TGTGCCAGCACCCTGGCAGGGGCCTGGAACACTGAAGCTTTCTTT. This translates into CASTLAGAWNTEAFF. The chain couples TRBV5-5 to TRBJ1-1; possibly TRBD1 for D (6 bases). With 6 bases removed from V and 1 base from J, the gap between germline ends came to 16 bases. The V gene's germline CDR1 is SGHKS and CDR2 YYEKEE (reference sequence). This CDR3 is built from 15 residues. Filled out from reference TRBV5-5 and TRBJ1-1, the complete variable domain reads DAGVTQSPTHLIKTRGQQVTLRCSPISGHKSVSWYQQVLGQGPQFIFQYYEKEERGRGNFPDRFSARQFPNYSSELNVNALLLGDSALYLCASTLAGAWNTEAFFGQGTRLTVV.

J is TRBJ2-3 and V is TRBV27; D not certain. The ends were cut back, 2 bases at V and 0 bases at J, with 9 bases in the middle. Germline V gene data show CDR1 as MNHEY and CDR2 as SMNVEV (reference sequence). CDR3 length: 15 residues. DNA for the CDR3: TGTGCCAGCAGTTTAATGGGCGGAAGCACAGATACGCAGTATTTT. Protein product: CASSLMGGSTDTQYF.